This T cell receptor beta chain was retrieved from a study of blood T cell repertoires in COVID-19. Assay used: immunoSEQ multiplex PCR; TCRdb lists only in-frame clones, some missing. The sample includes about 260,000 clones, around 86% of them seen just once. This clone was counted only a few times. This receptor was obtained from a man between 18 and 35 years old with active or convalescent COVID-19. The specimen sequenced was peripheral blood.

The CDR3 reads CASSFEQGGGNTIYF. The CDR3 DNA follows: TGTGCCAGCAGTTTCGAGCAGGGGGGAGGAAACACCATATATTTT. This chain uses TRBV6-5 with TRBJ1-3, with 7 bases lining up with TRBD1. With 4 bases clipped from V and 4 bases from J, the junction kept 7 bases outside the gene matches. Germline lookup yields CDR1 MNHEY and CDR2 SVGAGI. The CDR3 contains 15 residues.